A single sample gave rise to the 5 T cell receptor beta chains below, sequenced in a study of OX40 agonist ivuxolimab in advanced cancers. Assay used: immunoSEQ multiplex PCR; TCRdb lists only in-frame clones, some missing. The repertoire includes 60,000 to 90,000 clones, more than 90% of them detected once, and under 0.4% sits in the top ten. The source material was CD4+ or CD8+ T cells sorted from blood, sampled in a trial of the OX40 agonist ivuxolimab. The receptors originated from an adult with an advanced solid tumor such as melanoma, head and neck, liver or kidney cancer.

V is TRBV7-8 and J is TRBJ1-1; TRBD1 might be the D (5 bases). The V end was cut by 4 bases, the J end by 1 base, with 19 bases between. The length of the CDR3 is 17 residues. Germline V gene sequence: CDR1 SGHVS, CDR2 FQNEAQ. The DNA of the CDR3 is TGTGCCAGCAGCTCCAGGGCATTTCAGGCGTGGAACACTGAAGCTTTCTTT. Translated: CASSSRAFQAWNTEAFF.

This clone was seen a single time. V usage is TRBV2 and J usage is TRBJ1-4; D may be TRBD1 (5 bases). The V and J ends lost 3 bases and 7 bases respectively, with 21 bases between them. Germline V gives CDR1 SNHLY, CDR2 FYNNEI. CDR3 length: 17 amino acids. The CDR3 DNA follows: TGTGCCAGCAGTGACGCGACCGGGGGATCCTGGGGTGAAAAACTGTTTTTT. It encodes CASSDATGGSWGEKLFF.

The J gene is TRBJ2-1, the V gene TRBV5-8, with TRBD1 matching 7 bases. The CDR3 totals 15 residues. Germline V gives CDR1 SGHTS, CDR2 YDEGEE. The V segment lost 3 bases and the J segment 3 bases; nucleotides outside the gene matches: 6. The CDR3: CASSYYGTVYNEQFF. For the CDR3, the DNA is TGTGCCAGCAGCTATTACGGGACAGTCTACAATGAGCAGTTCTTC.

Here the CDR3 DNA reads TGTGCCAGCAGCTTGAAGGATTCTGGAAACACCATATATTTT. It translates to CASSLKDSGNTIYF. J is TRBJ1-3 and V is TRBV5-4, with D unresolved. CDR1 and CDR2 from the germline V gene are SGHNT and YYREEE (reference sequence). Trimming took off 1 base at V and 1 base at J, with 6 bases between the two ends. The CDR3 totals 14 residues.

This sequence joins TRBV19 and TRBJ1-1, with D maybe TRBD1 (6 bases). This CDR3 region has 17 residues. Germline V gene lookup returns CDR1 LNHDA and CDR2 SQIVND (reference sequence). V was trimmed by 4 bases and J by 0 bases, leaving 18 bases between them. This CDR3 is CASSTLKDSPMNTEAFF. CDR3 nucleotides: TGTGCCAGTAGTACCCTAAAGGACAGCCCGATGAACACTGAAGCTTTCTTT. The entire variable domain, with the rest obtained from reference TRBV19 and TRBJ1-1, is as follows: DGGITQSPKYLFRKEGQNVTLSCEQNLNHDAMYWYRQDPGQGLRLIYYSQIVNDFQKGDIAEGYSVSREKKESFPLTVTSAQKNPTAFYLCASSTLKDSPMNTEAFFGQGTRLTVV.